The 5 T cell receptor beta chains reported below all come from one sample, sequenced in a study of cytomegalovirus exposure and HLA in healthy donors. In the PCR, 60 Vbeta and 13 Jbeta primers were used. Repertoires were generated with immunoSEQ multiplex PCR, while TCRdb's copy carries only in-frame clones and drops some. Among about 18,000 clones listed, about 77% were seen once. Sequenced material: PBMCs. These receptors were collected from a man aged 18 to 30 in good health and CMV-seronegative.

The chain is built from TRBV2 and TRBJ2-1, with D perhaps matching TRBD1 (7 bases). The CDR3 spans 15 residues. Germline CDR1 SNHLY, CDR2 FYNNEI. Trimming left V 8 bases short and J 9 bases short, with 23 bases between. The DNA of the CDR3 is TGTGCCAGCGCGGTCGGGGACAGAAGGGAGGTTGAGCAGTTCTTC. This translates into CASAVGDRREVEQFF.

The chain couples TRBV5-6 to TRBJ1-5, with no clear D. The CDR3 is 15 amino acids. Trimming shortened V by 1 base and J by 7 bases, and 15 bases separated the two germline ends. From germline, CDR1 is SGHDT and CDR2 YYEEEE. The DNA of the CDR3 is TGTGCCAGCAGCTTGCCCCTGGTTCCGGGGCAGCCCCAGCATTTT. Translated: CASSLPLVPGQPQHF.

This chain uses TRBV6-1 with TRBJ2-3; no clear D. The ends were cut back, 1 base at V and 4 bases at J, with 9 bases in the middle. From germline, CDR1 is MNHNS and CDR2 SASEGT. The CDR3 extends over 14 amino acids. The CDR3: CASSEGLSPDTQYF. The DNA of the CDR3 is TGTGCCAGCAGTGAAGGGCTGTCCCCAGATACGCAGTATTTT.

This chain uses TRBV7-3 with TRBJ1-2, with TRBD1 matching 8 bases. The CDR3 runs to 13 residues. V trimming: 5 bases; J trimming: 4 bases; junction bases outside the gene matches: 3. Germline CDR1 SGHTA, CDR2 FQGTGA. CDR3 sequence: CASSPGGSYGYTF. CDR3 bases: TGTGCCAGCAGCCCAGGGGGCAGCTATGGCTACACCTTC.

The chain combines TRBV30 with TRBJ1-2; no definite D call. In germline, CDR1 is GTSNPN, CDR2 SVGIG (reference sequence). V shed 0 bases and J shed 5 bases, with 7 bases lying between them. The CDR3 is made up of 12 amino acids. Written as DNA, the CDR3 is TGTGCCTGGAGTGTACTGCTGTATGGCTACACCTTC. It specifies CAWSVLLYGYTF.